This paragraph reports one TCR beta chain. The data were obtained in a study of blood T cell repertoires in COVID-19. Study-wide background: PBMCs, B-cell-depleted T cells, or T cells provided the cDNA or gDNA that made up the material.

Per the original methods: Reference gene primers were amplified, and this amplification served to estimate nucleated cell counts. Clones were read by immunoSEQ multiplex PCR, and TCRdb kept only the in-frame ones, dropping some. V, J and clone size are those of that table, while D and trimming were read from the DNA. The sample holds approximately 250,000 clones, approximately 80% seen once. The germline V gene encodes CDR1 SGHTS and CDR2 YDEGEE. This CDR3 has 14 residues. After removal of 2 bases from V and 14 bases from J, the junction contained 9 bases not matched to a gene. Sequenced sample: peripheral blood. The chain links TRBV5-8 to TRBJ1-6; 8 bases are a match to TRBD1. This clonotype was obtained from a human donor in a cohort sampled during active COVID-19. The CDR3 bases are TGTGCCAGCAGCTTCCCAGGGGGCCATCAGACCCTCCACTTT. Amino acids: CASSFPGGHQTLHF.